This record covers a single T cell receptor beta chain. What it binds is not known. An end of the junction differs from the germline gene, which may be a read error. This sample is drawn from a study of a mutant IDH1 vaccine in newly diagnosed glioma. The overall study: Patients were given eight vaccinations, scheduled in weeks 1, 3, 5, 7, 11, 15, 19 and 23.

Clones were read by immunoSEQ multiplex PCR, and TCRdb kept only the in-frame ones, dropping some. The sample holds 70,000 to 90,000 clones; 91% are singletons and the top ten take more than 0.5%. The time point was: week 5, during vaccination. It was 300 ug of mutant IDH1 20-mer peptide that made up each vaccine dose, given with topical imiquimod. The length of the CDR3 is 14 residues. CDR1 and CDR2 (germline): SGHRS, YFSETQ. The sample consisted of PBMCs, taken from a glioma patient whose treatment included an IDH1 peptide vaccine. This clonotype was sampled from a woman in her fifties or sixties with glioma. The V and J genes are TRBV5-1 and TRBJ2-7; the D is unclear. As DNA, the CDR3 is TGCGCCAGCAGCTTTCCAGCCGCCCCCTACGGGCAGTACTTC. Its translation: CASSFPAAPYGQYF. The entire variable domain, with the rest obtained from reference TRBV5-1 and TRBJ2-7, is as follows: KAGVTQTPRYLIKTRGQQVTLSCSPISGHRSVSWYQQTPGQGLQFLFEYFSETQRNKGNFPGRFSGRQFSNSRSEMNVSTLELGDSALYLCASSFPAAPYGQYFGPGTRLTVT.